This TCR beta chain was profiled in a study of type 1 regulatory T cells. Study information: An in vitro protocol generated T-allo10, a Tr1-enriched, alloantigen-specific CD4 T cell product.

The graft donor-derived T-allo10 cells reportedly recognize host alloantigens, are anergic, and suppress alloantigen-specifically. The ends lost 4 bases at V and 2 bases at J; junction bases unmatched: 1. CDR3 size: 14 residues. Germline CDR1 and CDR2: SGDLS and YYNGEE. TCRdb reprocessed the reads via MiXCR and lists one record per CDR3 protein. The table records about 68,000 distinct CDR3 sequences, 63% of them present only once. Worth noting for this clonotype: The antigen remains unidentified.

The material sequenced was cultured T cells, either the whole culture or a sorted T cell fraction (not recorded which). Subset reported: Tr1-enriched cell product generated in vitro against host alloantigens. The TCR originated in a human donor in good health. The rearrangement links TRBV9 to TRBJ1-5; 9 bases line up with TRBD1. The CDR3 spells CASSRTGGNQPQHF. The CDR3 nucleotides are TGTGCCAGCAGCCGGACAGGGGGCAATCAGCCCCAGCATTTT.